The T cell receptor beta chain under discussion was sequenced for a study of regulatory T cells in long-lasting Graves disease. This clonotype was detected ten times or more. CDR3 regions were amplified by Arm-PCR using iRepertoire HTBI primers to build TCR beta libraries. TCRdb re-analysed the multiplex PCR reads in MiXCR, keeping a single row per CDR3 protein. Of 400,000 to 500,000 distinct CDR3 sequences listed, 15% were seen once; the top ten hold 16%. Germline V lookup: CDR1 SGHAT, CDR2 FQNNGV. The length of the CDR3 is 16 residues. V lost 1 base and J lost 5, with 17 bases in between. Documented time point: newly diagnosed GD, antithyroid drugs for less than 3 months. PBMC RNA served as the TCR library source. The same data also contributed to another study, on T cells in Graves' hyperthyroidism and ophthalmopathy. That source adds: Carried out on the TCR CDR3, a first-round RT-PCR used the HTBI primer set. Ophthalmopathy was distinguished from stable hyperthyroidism by 13 V-J signatures. Onset of ophthalmopathy came a median about 6.5 months after the model predicted it.

V gene TRBV11-2 combines with J gene TRBJ2-5, with TRBD2 as a possible D gene (6 bases). The sample consisted of peripheral blood mononuclear cells (PBMCs), taken at new diagnosis, from a patient treated with antithyroid drugs. The source of this sequence is a woman between 25 and 40 years old with Graves disease. For the CDR3, the DNA is TGTGCCAGCAGCTTAGTTTGGACCCCGGGAGAGGAGACCCAGTACTTC. It specifies CASSLVWTPGEETQYF.